These 17 T cell receptor beta chains share one sample of origin, sequenced in a study of metastatic and nonmetastatic thyroid tumors. TCRdb reanalyzed the PCR reads with MiXCR. Of roughly 12,000 clones listed, around 33% are singletons. All patients were untreated before thyroid surgery. Material: tumor tissue. The receptors derive from a male donor with papillary thyroid cancer or a benign thyroid nodule (not recorded which). Some clones in this sample may be carry-over from other donors' samples.

This clone turned up a few times. The V call is TRBV7-3, the J call TRBJ1-2; 7 nucleotides agree with TRBD1. CDR3 length: 14 amino acids. With V trimmed by 5 bases and J by 5 bases, 8 bases remained unmatched. Germline values: CDR1 SGHTA, CDR2 FQGTGA. CDR3 bases: TGTGCCAGCAGCCCGACAGGGAAAGAGTATGGCTACACCTTC. Translated, it gives CASSPTGKEYGYTF.

Comment on this clone: Compared with germline, one end of the junction differs, possibly owing to a read error. The chain couples TRBV5-1 to TRBJ2-1, with D tentatively TRBD1 (5 bases). Germline-derived CDR1 and CDR2 are SGHRS and YFSETQ. This CDR3 is 14 amino acids long. The CDR3 DNA sequence: TGCGCCAGCAGCTTGGGACAGTCCTACGATGAGCAGTTCTTC. It is translated as CASSLGQSYDEQFF.

Remarks on this clone: Since the CDR3 does not end with the conserved phenylalanine or tryptophan, this likely comes from a read error. The chain couples TRBV15 to TRBJ1-3, with D hard to call. Germline values: CDR1 LNHNV, CDR2 YYDKDF (reference sequence). The CDR3 sequence is 12 residues long. For the CDR3, the DNA is TGTTCCACCAGCATTTCTGGAAACACCATATATTCT. This codes for CSTSISGNTIYS.

About this clone: A read error may produce the germline difference seen at one junction end. The J gene is TRBJ1-2, the V gene TRBV20-1; TRBD1 might be the D (6 bases). This CDR3 is 11 amino acids long. Germline V lookup: CDR1 DFQATT, CDR2 SNEGSKA (reference sequence). The chain's CDR3 is CSSRDISRYTF. The DNA of the CDR3 is TGCAGTTCTAGGGACATCTCTCGCTACACCTTC.

In its sample, this clone was seen many times. This chain links TRBV2 with TRBJ2-2; no reliable D call. V was pared by 9 bases and J by 0 bases, with 2 bases between. Germline V gene lookup returns CDR1 SNHLY and CDR2 FYNNEI. This CDR3 spans 11 amino acids. DNA for the CDR3: TGTGCCAGTCCGAACACCGGGGAGCTGTTTTTT. Its translation is CASPNTGELFF.

This clone was seen at least ten times. The chain joins TRBV28 to TRBJ1-1, with a tentative D call TRBD1 (5 bases). This CDR3 region has 11 residues. Germline-derived CDR1 and CDR2 are MDHEN and SYDVKM. Trimming took off 3 bases at V and 11 bases at J, with 10 bases between the two ends. The CDR3 region has the DNA TGTGCCAGCAGTTTGCGGGGGATGGCTTTCTTT. This codes for CASSLRGMAFF.

J is TRBJ2-7 and V is TRBV7-2; a weak D match, TRBD1 (5 bases). CDR1 and CDR2 (germline): SGHTA, FQGNSA. CDR3 length equals 16 residues. The V end was cut by 0 bases, the J end by 2 bases, with 14 bases between. DNA of the CDR3: TGTGCCAGCAGCTTAGCTTATGGGGCTAACACCTACGAGCAGTACTTC. The encoded protein is CASSLAYGANTYEQYF.

This clone occurred a few times. This chain uses TRBV2 with TRBJ1-2; 7 nucleotides line up with TRBD1. The junction had 6 bases not matched to a gene; V was cut back by 6 bases and J by 5 bases. Germline V gene lookup returns CDR1 SNHLY and CDR2 FYNNEI. The CDR3 runs 13 residues. CDR3 nucleotides: TGTGCCAGCAGCCAGGGGGGTTTTTATGGCTACACCTTC. The encoded protein is CASSQGGFYGYTF.

This clone was seen a handful of times. The V and J genes are TRBV12-3 or TRBV12-4 and TRBJ2-1; 7 nucleotides align to TRBD2. With 6 bases clipped from V and 2 bases from J, the junction kept 7 bases outside the gene matches. The CDR3 length is 15 residues. The chain's CDR3 is CASRPSGGAYNEQFF. Written as DNA, the CDR3 is TGTGCCAGCAGGCCTAGCGGAGGGGCCTACAATGAGCAGTTCTTC.

Within the sample, this clone is medium-sized. The chain recombines TRBV20-1 with TRBJ1-5; no firm D call. Germline CDR1 and CDR2: DFQATT and SNEGSKA (reference sequence). The CDR3 contains 15 residues. The V end lost 4 bases, the J end lost 0 bases, and 13 bases lay between the germline ends. The CDR3 here is CSATYSAISNQPQHF. CDR3 sequence (DNA): TGCAGTGCTACCTATTCAGCAATTAGCAATCAGCCCCAGCATTTT.

This clone was counted at least ten times. The chain is built from TRBV30 and TRBJ1-1, with D perhaps TRBD1 (5 bases). The CDR3 runs to 13 residues. Trimming shortened V by 0 bases and J by 3 bases, and 8 bases separated the two germline ends. Germline values: CDR1 GTSNPN, CDR2 SVGIG (reference sequence). CDR3 protein: CAWSVRVDTEAFF. Here the CDR3 DNA reads TGTGCCTGGAGTGTCAGGGTGGACACTGAAGCTTTCTTT.

This clone was detected only a few times. The chain recombines TRBV20-1 with TRBJ2-7; 7 nucleotides align to TRBD2. This CDR3 is 15 amino acids long. Germline V gene lookup returns CDR1 DFQATT and CDR2 SNEGSKA (reference sequence). V dropped 4 bases and J dropped 1; count of bases not matched to a gene: 10. The CDR3 coding sequence is TGCAGTGCTAACCCTGCTAGCGGAAATTCCTACGAGCAGTACTTC. It translates to CSANPASGNSYEQYF.

The gene calls are TRBV12-3 or TRBV12-4 and TRBJ2-1; 13 bases are shared with TRBD2. V lost 6 bases, J lost 9 bases, and 17 bases stayed unmatched. The CDR3 spans 18 residues. CDR3 sequence reads: CASRHQKPGTSGRGEQFF. CDR3 nucleotides: TGTGCCAGCAGACACCAAAAACCTGGTACTAGCGGGAGGGGTGAGCAGTTCTTC.

The gene calls are TRBV7-3 and TRBJ1-1; weak D call: TRBD1 (5 bases). This CDR3 has 13 residues. Trimming stripped 5 bases from V and 3 bases from J, with 10 bases between. CDR1 and CDR2 from the germline V gene are SGHTA and FQGTGA. CDR3 protein: CASSEGVHTEAFF. The CDR3 coding sequence is TGTGCCAGCAGCGAAGGGGTGCACACTGAAGCTTTCTTT.

This clone showed up just a few times. The chain combines TRBV2 with TRBJ2-2; D unclear. Trimming removed 2 bases at V and 7 bases at J, with 14 bases between. CDR1 SNHLY and CDR2 FYNNEI come from the germline V gene. The CDR3 runs to 15 residues. CDR3: CASSEQGAPSGELFF. As DNA, the CDR3 is TGTGCCAGCAGTGAACAAGGCGCGCCAAGCGGGGAGCTGTTTTTT.

The rearrangement uses TRBV5-1 and TRBJ1-1; D is perhaps TRBD1 (5 bases). Looked up from germline, CDR1 is SGHRS and CDR2 is YFSETQ. V lost 5 bases and J lost 0, with 8 bases in between. This CDR3 has 13 amino acids. The chain's CDR3 is CASSWDVNTEAFF. The CDR3 DNA reads TGCGCCAGCAGTTGGGACGTGAACACTGAAGCTTTCTTT. Supplemented by reference TRBV5-1 and TRBJ1-1, the full variable domain reads KAGVTQTPRYLIKTRGQQVTLSCSPISGHRSVSWYQQTPGQGLQFLFEYFSETQRNKGNFPGRFSGRQFSNSRSEMNVSTLELGDSALYLCASSWDVNTEAFFGQGTRLTVV.

This clone was counted between two and nine times. This chain links TRBV6-1 with TRBJ1-6, with 8 bases identical to TRBD1. Germline CDR1 is MNHNS and CDR2 is SASEGT. This CDR3 region has 15 residues. V shed 6 bases and J 8 bases; nucleotides not matched to a gene: 9. DNA for the CDR3: TGTGCCAGCAGCGCCGGGGCAGGGGGCGATTCACCCCTCCACTTT. Amino acid sequence: CASSAGAGGDSPLHF.